The following is a TCR beta chain sequence with its context. Looked up from germline, CDR1 is SGHRS and CDR2 is YFSETQ. V lost 4 bases, J lost 7 bases, and 18 bases lay in between. CDR3 length equals 14 residues. These data are taken from a study of control samples from healthy donors and cancer patients. Generated by immunoSEQ multiplex PCR, the TCRdb table keeps only in-frame clones and is missing some. This sample has 150,000 to 200,000 clones, with about 94% found just once. This receptor was taken from a woman aged 35 to 49 in good health. Sequences were obtained from blood. The chain employs TRBV5-1 and TRBJ2-7; D tentatively fits TRBD1 or TRBD2 (5 bases each). DNA of the CDR3: TGCGCCAGCAGCATCGGGACGCAAAGGTGGGAGCAGTACTTC. This gives the protein CASSIGTQRWEQYF.